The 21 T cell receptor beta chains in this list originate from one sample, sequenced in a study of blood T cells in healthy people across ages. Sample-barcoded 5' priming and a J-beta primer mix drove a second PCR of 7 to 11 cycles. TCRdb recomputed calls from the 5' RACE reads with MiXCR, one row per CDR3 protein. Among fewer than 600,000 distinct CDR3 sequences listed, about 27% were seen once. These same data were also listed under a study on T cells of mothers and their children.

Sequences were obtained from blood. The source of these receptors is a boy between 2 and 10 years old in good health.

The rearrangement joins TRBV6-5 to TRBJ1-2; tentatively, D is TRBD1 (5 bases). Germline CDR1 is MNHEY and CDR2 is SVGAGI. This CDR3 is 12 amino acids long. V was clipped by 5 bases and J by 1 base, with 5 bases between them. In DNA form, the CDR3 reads TGTGCCAGCAGTGACAGTAACTATGGCTACACCTTC. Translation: CASSDSNYGYTF.

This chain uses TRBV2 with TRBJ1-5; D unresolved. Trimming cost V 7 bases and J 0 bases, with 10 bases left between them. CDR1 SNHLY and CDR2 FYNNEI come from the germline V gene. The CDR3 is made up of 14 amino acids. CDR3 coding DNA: TGTGCCAGCACAGAGGGAGATAGCAATCAGCCCCAGCATTTT. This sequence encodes CASTEGDSNQPQHF.

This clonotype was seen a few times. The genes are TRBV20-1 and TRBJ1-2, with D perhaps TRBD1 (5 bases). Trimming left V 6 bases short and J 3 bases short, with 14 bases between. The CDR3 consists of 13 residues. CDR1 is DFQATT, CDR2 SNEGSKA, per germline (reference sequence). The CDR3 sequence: CSALAGWYYGYTF. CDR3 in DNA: TGCAGTGCCTTGGCAGGGTGGTACTATGGCTACACCTTC.

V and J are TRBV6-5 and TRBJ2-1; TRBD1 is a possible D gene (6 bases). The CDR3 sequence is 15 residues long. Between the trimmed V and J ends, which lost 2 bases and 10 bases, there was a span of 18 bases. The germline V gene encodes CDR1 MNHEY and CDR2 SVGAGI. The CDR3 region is CASSYQPGQRDEQFF. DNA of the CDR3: TGTGCCAGCAGTTACCAGCCGGGACAAAGGGACGAGCAGTTCTTC.

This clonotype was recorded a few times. The CDR3 bases are TGCGCCAGCAGCTTGACTAGCGGAGCTCTACCCTACGAGCAGTACTTC. It yields the protein CASSLTSGALPYEQYF. This rearrangement joins TRBV5-1 to TRBJ2-5; 8 bases are a match to TRBD2. Matching the DNA end better, TRBJ2-7 makes the J call doubtful. From germline, CDR1 is SGHRS and CDR2 YFSETQ. The CDR3 is 16 residues long.

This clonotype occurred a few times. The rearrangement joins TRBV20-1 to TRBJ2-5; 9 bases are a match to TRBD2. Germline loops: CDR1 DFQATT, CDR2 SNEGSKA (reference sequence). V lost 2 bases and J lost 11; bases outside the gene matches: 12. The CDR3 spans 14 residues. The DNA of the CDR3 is TGCAGTGCTAGAAGGCGGGAGGGCCCAGGGGAGCAGTACTTC. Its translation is CSARRREGPGEQYF.

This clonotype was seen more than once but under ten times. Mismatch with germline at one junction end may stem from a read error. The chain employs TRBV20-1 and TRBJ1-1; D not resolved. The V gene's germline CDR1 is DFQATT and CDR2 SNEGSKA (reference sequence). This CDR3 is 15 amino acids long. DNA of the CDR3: TGCAGTGCTATAGGAACTCGGCCTATGAACGCTGAAGCTTTCTTT. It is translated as CSAIGTRPMNAEAFF.

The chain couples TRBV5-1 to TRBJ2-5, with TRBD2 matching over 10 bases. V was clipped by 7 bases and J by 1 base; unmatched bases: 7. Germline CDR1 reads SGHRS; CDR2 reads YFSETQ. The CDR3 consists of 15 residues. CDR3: CASHRTSGVQETQYF. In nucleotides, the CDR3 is TGCGCCAGCCATAGGACTAGCGGAGTCCAAGAGACCCAGTACTTC.

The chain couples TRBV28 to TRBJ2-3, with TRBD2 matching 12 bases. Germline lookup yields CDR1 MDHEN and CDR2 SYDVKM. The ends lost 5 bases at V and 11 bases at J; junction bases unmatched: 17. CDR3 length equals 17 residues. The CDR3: CASSTTGERTSGIKQYF. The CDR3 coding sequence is TGTGCCAGCAGTACAACAGGGGAGAGGACTAGCGGGATTAAGCAGTATTTT.

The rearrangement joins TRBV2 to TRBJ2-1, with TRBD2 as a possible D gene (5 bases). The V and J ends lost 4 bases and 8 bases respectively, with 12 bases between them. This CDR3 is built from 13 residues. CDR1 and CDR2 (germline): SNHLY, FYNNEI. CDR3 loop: CASSVGSSDEQFF. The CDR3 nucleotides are TGTGCCAGCAGTGTTGGGAGTTCGGATGAGCAGTTCTTC.

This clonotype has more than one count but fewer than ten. The CDR3 loop is CASSVGGRRNEQFF. The CDR3 bases are TGTGCCAGCAGCGTAGGCGGGAGGCGGAATGAGCAGTTCTTC. The chain joins TRBV9 to TRBJ2-1; 8 bases fit TRBD2. Germline CDR1 and CDR2: SGDLS and YYNGEE. J was trimmed by 7 bases and V by 0 bases; bases with no gene match: 3. CDR3 size: 14 residues.

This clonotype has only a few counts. CDR3 sequence: CSARSDKRENNEQFF. DNA of the CDR3: TGCAGTGCCCGGAGCGACAAAAGAGAAAACAATGAGCAGTTCTTC. The V and J genes are TRBV20-1 and TRBJ2-1; unclear D gene. This CDR3 has 15 residues. CDR1 DFQATT and CDR2 SNEGSKA come from the germline V gene (reference sequence). V was pared by 6 bases and J by 5 bases, with 20 bases between.

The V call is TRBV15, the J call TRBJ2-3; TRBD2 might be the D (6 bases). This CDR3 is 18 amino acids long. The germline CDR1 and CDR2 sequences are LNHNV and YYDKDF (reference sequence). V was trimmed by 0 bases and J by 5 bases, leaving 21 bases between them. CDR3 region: CATSRERQGGWLQDTQYF. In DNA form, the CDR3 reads TGTGCCACCAGCAGAGAACGCCAGGGAGGTTGGCTACAAGATACGCAGTATTTT.

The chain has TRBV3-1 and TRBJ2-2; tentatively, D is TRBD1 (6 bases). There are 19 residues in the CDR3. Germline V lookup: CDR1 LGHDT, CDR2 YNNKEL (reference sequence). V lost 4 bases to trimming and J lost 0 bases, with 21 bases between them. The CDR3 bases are TGTGCCAGCAGCCGGGACACAGGTTCTGGGCGACCGAACACCGGGGAGCTGTTTTTT. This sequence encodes CASSRDTGSGRPNTGELFF.

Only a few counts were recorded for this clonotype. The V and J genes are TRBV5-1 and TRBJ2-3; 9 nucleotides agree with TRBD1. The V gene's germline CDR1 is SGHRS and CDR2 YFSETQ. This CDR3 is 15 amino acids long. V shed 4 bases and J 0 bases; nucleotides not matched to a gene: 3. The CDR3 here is CASSIDRGSTDTQYF. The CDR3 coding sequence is TGCGCCAGCAGCATCGACAGGGGGAGCACAGATACGCAGTATTTT.

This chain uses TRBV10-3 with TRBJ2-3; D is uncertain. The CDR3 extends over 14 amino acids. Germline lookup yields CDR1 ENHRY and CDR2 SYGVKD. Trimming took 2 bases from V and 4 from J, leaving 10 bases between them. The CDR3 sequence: CAISEIRSPDTQYF. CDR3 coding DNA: TGTGCCATCAGTGAGATACGGTCCCCAGATACGCAGTATTTT.

The CDR3 loop reads CASSKQTGPAYEQYF. In DNA form, the CDR3 reads TGTGCCAGCAGTAAACAGACAGGCCCGGCCTACGAGCAGTACTTC. The V call is TRBV27, the J call TRBJ2-7; D is possibly TRBD1 (6 bases). Germline CDR1 reads MNHEY; CDR2 reads SMNVEV (reference sequence). This CDR3 spans 15 amino acids. Trimming took 5 bases from V and 2 from J, leaving 16 bases between them.

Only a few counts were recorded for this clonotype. The CDR3 sequence is CASSGRWRETQYF. The CDR3 DNA reads TGTGCCAGCAGCGGTAGGTGGAGGGAGACCCAGTACTTC. The chain employs TRBV9 and TRBJ2-5; D may be TRBD2 (5 bases). The CDR3 contains 13 residues. Trimming left V 3 bases short and J 5 bases short, with 11 bases between. Germline CDR1 SGDLS, CDR2 YYNGEE.

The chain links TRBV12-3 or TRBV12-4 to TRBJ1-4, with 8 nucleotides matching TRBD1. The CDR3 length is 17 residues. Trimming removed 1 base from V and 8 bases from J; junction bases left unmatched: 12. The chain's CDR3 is CASSLVDRVLGKEKLFF. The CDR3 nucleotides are TGTGCCAGCAGTTTAGTGGACAGGGTGCTAGGGAAAGAAAAACTGTTTTTT.

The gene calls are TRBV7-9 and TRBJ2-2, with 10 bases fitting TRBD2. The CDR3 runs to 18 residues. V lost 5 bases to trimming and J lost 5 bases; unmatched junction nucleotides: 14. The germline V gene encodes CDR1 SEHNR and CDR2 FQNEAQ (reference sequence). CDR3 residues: CASSEPRVSGGTTGELFF. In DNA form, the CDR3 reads TGTGCCAGCAGCGAGCCCCGAGTTAGCGGGGGGACGACCGGGGAGCTGTTTTTT.

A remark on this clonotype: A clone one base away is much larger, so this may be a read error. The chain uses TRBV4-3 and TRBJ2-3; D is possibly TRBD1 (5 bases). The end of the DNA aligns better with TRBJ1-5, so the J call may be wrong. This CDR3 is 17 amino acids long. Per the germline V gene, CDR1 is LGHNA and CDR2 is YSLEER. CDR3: CASSQATGTKLPDTQHF. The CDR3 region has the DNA TGCGCCAGCAGCCAAGCAACCGGGACTAAGTTGCCAGATACGCAGCATTTT.